The table lists the clone carrying this T cell receptor (beta chain) with many counts. Its antigen is unknown. MiXCR, applied by TCRdb to the RT-PCR reads, yields one record per CDR3 protein. The sample records around 650,000 distinct CDR3 sequences, more than 15% being singletons. The sample belongs to a study of response to subunit inactivated influenza vaccine. Findings and caveats of the study: Each seasonal influenza vaccination recruits few new T cells, the authors suggested.

Sample: PBMCs from blood, taken roughly 12 days after vaccination. The receptor's source is a man aged 50 to 59 who received an inactivated influenza vaccine.

CDR3: CASSQGLAEQFF. CDR3 in DNA: TGTGCCAGCAGCCAGGGTCTAGCGGAGCAGTTCTTC. The chain joins TRBV3-1 to TRBJ2-1, with D perhaps TRBD2 (6 bases). Trimming took 3 bases from V and 10 from J, leaving 10 bases between them. The V gene's germline CDR1 is LGHDT and CDR2 YNNKEL (reference sequence). The CDR3 covers 12 residues.